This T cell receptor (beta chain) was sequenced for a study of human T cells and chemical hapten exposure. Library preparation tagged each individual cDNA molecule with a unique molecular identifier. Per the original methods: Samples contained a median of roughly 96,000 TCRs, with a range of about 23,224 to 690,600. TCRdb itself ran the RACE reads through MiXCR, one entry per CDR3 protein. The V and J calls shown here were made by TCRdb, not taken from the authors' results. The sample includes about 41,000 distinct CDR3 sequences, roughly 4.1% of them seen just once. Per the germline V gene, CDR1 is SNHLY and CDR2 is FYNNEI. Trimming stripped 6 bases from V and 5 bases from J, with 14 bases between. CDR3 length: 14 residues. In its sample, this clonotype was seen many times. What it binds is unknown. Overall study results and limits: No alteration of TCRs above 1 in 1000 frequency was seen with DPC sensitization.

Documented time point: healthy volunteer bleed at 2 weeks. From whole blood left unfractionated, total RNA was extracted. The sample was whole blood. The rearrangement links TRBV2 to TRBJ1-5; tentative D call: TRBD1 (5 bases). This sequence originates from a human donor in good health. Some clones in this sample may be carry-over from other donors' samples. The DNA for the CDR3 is TGTGCCAGCAGCGATCGACGGGGGGATCAGCCCCAGCATTTT. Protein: CASSDRRGDQPQHF.